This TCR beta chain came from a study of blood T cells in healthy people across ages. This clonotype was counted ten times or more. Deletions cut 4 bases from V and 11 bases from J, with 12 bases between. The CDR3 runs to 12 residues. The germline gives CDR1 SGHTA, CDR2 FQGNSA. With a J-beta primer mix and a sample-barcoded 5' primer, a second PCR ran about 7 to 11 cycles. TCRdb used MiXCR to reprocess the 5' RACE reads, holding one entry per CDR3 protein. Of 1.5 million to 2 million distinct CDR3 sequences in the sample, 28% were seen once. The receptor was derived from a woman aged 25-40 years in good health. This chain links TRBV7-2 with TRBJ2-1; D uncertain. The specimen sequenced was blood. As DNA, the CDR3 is TGTGCCAGCAGCTCCAACTCCCTCAAGCAGTTCTTC. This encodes CASSSNSLKQFF.